Following are 10 T cell receptor beta chains from one sample sequenced in a study of blood T cell repertoires in COVID-19. Sequencing was performed with immunoSEQ multiplex PCR; in TCRdb, only in-frame clones are kept and a portion is missing. Here the sample spans around 130,000 clones, more than 70% being singletons. The material sequenced was peripheral blood. Every receptor here comes from a man between 65 and 85 years old with acute or convalescent COVID-19.

The V and J genes are TRBV6-4 and TRBJ2-1, with 13 bases that match TRBD2. V was pared by 4 bases and J by 8 bases, with 8 bases of the junction left unmatched. This CDR3 is built from 16 residues. Germline CDR1 and CDR2: MRHNA and SNTAGT. CDR3 sequence (DNA): TGTGCCAGCAGTGTCGAACTAGCGGGGGGGCCGGATGAGCAGTTCTTC. It codes for CASSVELAGGPDEQFF.

The DNA for the CDR3 is TGTGCCAGCAGTGAAAGGGACAGGGACAACTATGGCTACACCTTC. This codes for CASSERDRDNYGYTF. The chain uses TRBV6-1 and TRBJ1-2; TRBD1 matches at 9 bases. The CDR3 consists of 15 residues. The V gene end was trimmed by 2 bases and the J gene end by 2 bases; junction bases not matched to a gene: 3. The germline CDR1 and CDR2 sequences are MNHNS and SASEGT.

Comment on this clone: Other DNA sequences in the same sample also yield this CDR3. This chain connects TRBV2 to TRBJ1-1; tentatively, D is TRBD1 (6 bases). CDR1 and CDR2 from the germline V gene are SNHLY and FYNNEI. The ends were cut back, 6 bases at V and 2 bases at J, with 10 bases in the middle. The length of the CDR3 is 13 residues. CDR3 nucleotides: TGTGCCAGCAGGGGACAACCAAACACTGAAGCTTTCTTT. Translated: CASRGQPNTEAFF.

This rearrangement joins TRBV5-1 to TRBJ1-2; 8 bases are shared with TRBD1. This CDR3 has 14 amino acids. Per the germline V gene, CDR1 is SGHRS and CDR2 is YFSETQ. V shed 4 bases and J 8 bases; nucleotides not matched to a gene: 10. CDR3 sequence: CASSLRDWTGGYTF. CDR3 coding DNA: TGCGCCAGCAGCCTCCGGGATTGGACAGGGGGCTACACCTTC.

The gene calls are TRBV7-2 and TRBJ1-1; 7 nucleotides align to TRBD1. The CDR3 is made up of 15 amino acids. CDR1 is SGHTA, CDR2 FQGNSA, per germline. V lost 5 bases, J lost 3 bases, and 9 bases stayed unmatched. The DNA for the CDR3 is TGTGCCAGCAGCCTATCGCAGGGGGGATACACTGAAGCTTTCTTT. Residues: CASSLSQGGYTEAFF.

The V gene is TRBV2, the J gene TRBJ1-6, with 8 bases identical to TRBD1. Germline-derived CDR1 and CDR2 are SNHLY and FYNNEI. CDR3 length: 15 amino acids. V lost 6 bases and J lost 8; bases outside the gene matches: 9. The CDR3 loop is CASSARQGSYSPLHF. Here the CDR3 DNA reads TGTGCCAGCAGCGCGAGACAGGGGAGCTATTCACCCCTCCACTTT.

This rearrangement joins TRBV10-1 to TRBJ2-5, with D possibly matching TRBD2 (7 bases). Germline CDR1 reads WNHNN; CDR2 reads SYGVQD (reference sequence). The CDR3 sequence is 15 residues long. The germline V and J ends were trimmed by 3 bases and 1 base, with 12 bases remaining between them. The CDR3 DNA reads TGCGCCAGCAGTGATGGGGGGGGCGGCCAAGAGACCCAGTACTTC. As protein: CASSDGGGGQETQYF.

This clone was found once. The chain uses TRBV6-5 and TRBJ2-7, with 9 bases aligning to TRBD1. This CDR3 has 15 amino acids. CDR1 is MNHEY and CDR2 is SVGAGI in the germline V gene. J gave up 2 bases and V 7 bases, and 9 bases lay outside the gene matches. The CDR3 reads CASIAGTGSAYEQYF. The CDR3 nucleotides are TGTGCCAGCATAGCAGGGACAGGGAGTGCCTACGAGCAGTACTTC.

The chain carries TRBV5-1 and TRBJ2-3; D is perhaps TRBD1 (6 bases). V lost 2 bases, J lost 4 bases, and 17 bases lay in between. Germline V gene lookup returns CDR1 SGHRS and CDR2 YFSETQ. The CDR3 runs to 16 residues. The CDR3 region is CASSFSGTTSADTQYF. The DNA for the CDR3 is TGCGCCAGCAGCTTCTCCGGGACAACCTCGGCAGATACGCAGTATTTT.

The V call is TRBV9, the J call TRBJ2-3; 7 bases are a match to TRBD2. Germline V CDR1 and CDR2: SGDLS, YYNGEE. The ends lost 2 bases at V and 2 bases at J; junction bases unmatched: 5. The CDR3 spans 15 residues. The CDR3: CASSVVAGVTDTQYF. The DNA of the CDR3 is TGTGCCAGCAGCGTTGTCGCGGGAGTCACAGATACGCAGTATTTT.